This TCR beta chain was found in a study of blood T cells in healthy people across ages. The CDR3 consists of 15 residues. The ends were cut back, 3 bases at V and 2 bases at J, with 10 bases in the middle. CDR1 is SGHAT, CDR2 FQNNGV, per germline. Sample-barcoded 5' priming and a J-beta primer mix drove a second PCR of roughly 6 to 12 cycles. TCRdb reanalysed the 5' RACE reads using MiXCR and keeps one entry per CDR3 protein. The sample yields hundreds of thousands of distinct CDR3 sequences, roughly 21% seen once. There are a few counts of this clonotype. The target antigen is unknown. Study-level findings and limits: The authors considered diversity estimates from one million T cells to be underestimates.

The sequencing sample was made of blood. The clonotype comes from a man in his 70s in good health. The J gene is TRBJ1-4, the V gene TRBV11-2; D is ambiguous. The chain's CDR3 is CASSFSYRTNEKLFF. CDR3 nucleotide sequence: TGTGCCAGCAGCTTCTCTTATCGGACTAATGAAAAACTGTTTTTT.